This T cell receptor beta chain was recovered during a study of PD-L1 blockade in urothelial cancer. TCRdb's copy holds only in-frame clones and misses some; the assay was immunoSEQ multiplex PCR. The table shows roughly 38,000 clones, with almost 85% occurring only once. The CDR3 is 12 amino acids. V lost 5 bases and J lost 8; bases outside the gene matches: 4. CDR1 and CDR2 from the germline V gene are KGHSH and LQKENI. Source: PBMCs, taken around atezolizumab (anti-PD-L1) treatment. The rearrangement uses TRBV18 and TRBJ2-5; 8 bases match TRBD1. This sequence was found in a man aged 65 to 85 with urothelial cancer. The CDR3 is CASSNRGDTQYF. CDR3 DNA sequence: TGTGCCAGCTCAAACAGGGGGGATACCCAGTACTTC.